This passage covers 3 T cell receptor beta chains from one sample sequenced in a study of T cell repertoires in cytomegalovirus infection. TCRdb fed the reads into MiXCR, producing one record per CDR3 protein. The sample consists of about 920,000 distinct CDR3 sequences, approximately 33% of them appearing once. Their specific antigens are unknown. The specimen comprised cultured CD8+ T cells from PBMCs, sampled from culture after CMV antigen stimulation. The receptors shown here come from a human donor in good health (CMV status not recorded). Some clones in this sample may be carry-over from other donors' samples.

In this sample, this clonotype turned up many times. The chain recombines TRBV7-2 with TRBJ1-6, with D possibly TRBD1 on 6 matching bases. This CDR3 has 14 residues. Trimming removed 5 bases from V and 10 bases from J, with 15 bases in between. The germline V gene encodes CDR1 SGHTA and CDR2 FQGNSA. The DNA for the CDR3 is TGTGCCAGCAGCCCGAGGGGGGTTTGGTCACCCCTCCACTTT. Translated, it gives CASSPRGVWSPLHF.

The chain has TRBV7-1 and TRBJ2-6; either TRBD1 or TRBD2 may supply D (5 bases each). TRBV7-1 is placed among ORFs of uncertain function. This CDR3 has 18 residues. V lost 3 bases and J 2 bases, leaving 17 bases between the germline ends. The CDR3 sequence: CASSSLTGRPPGANVLTF. The CDR3 DNA reads as TGTGCCAGCAGCTCTTTGACGGGGCGGCCGCCTGGGGCCAACGTCCTGACTTTC.

V and J are TRBV7-8 and TRBJ1-6; TRBD1 matches 9 bases. This CDR3 region has 13 residues. The junction had 6 bases not matched to a gene; V was cut back by 5 bases and J by 13 bases. Germline loops: CDR1 SGHVS, CDR2 FQNEAQ. CDR3 protein: CASSPGQGFPLHF. The CDR3 nucleotides read TGTGCCAGCAGCCCGGGACAGGGTTTCCCCCTCCACTTT.